This T cell receptor (beta chain) was identified during a study of CD8 T cells in ankylosing spondylitis. Using quantitative 5'-RACE with molecular barcodes, the authors made TCR beta libraries. MiXCR was run by TCRdb on the 5' RACE reads, yielding one entry per CDR3 protein. In the table there are roughly 86,000 distinct CDR3 sequences, 8.5% to 9% of which are singletons. The J segment lost 1 base and the V segment lost 2 bases, leaving 9 bases of the junction unmatched. Per the germline V gene, CDR1 is DFQATT and CDR2 is SNEGSKA (reference sequence). The CDR3 has 16 residues. Study-wide results and limits: CD8+ cells made up the disease-linked clones, which were relatively rare in peripheral blood. Some of these motif variants have turned up before, in reports on reactive arthritis synovial fluid and blood.

This clonotype was counted at least ten times. Antigen specificity is unknown. The V call is TRBV20-1, the J call TRBJ2-3, with TRBD2 matching 7 bases. The receptor comes from a male donor with ankylosing spondylitis or in good health (not recorded which). Sequencing was done on a sample of blood, either unsorted or a sorted T cell fraction (not recorded which). CDR3 DNA sequence: TGCAGTGCTAGAAGTCTCGGGGGGATTGGCACAGATACGCAGTATTTT. It specifies CSARSLGGIGTDTQYF.